This passage covers 8 T cell receptor beta chains from one sample sequenced in a study of T cell changes during pregnancy in multiple sclerosis. The data were produced by immunoSEQ multiplex PCR, yet TCRdb's version contains in-frame clones alone and is incomplete. The sample records approximately 71,000 clones, more than 80% being singletons. The starting material was peripheral blood, obtained in the third trimester of pregnancy. Every receptor here comes from a female donor with multiple sclerosis, enrolled in a pregnancy study.

This chain joins TRBV2 and TRBJ2-3; TRBD2 aligns across 10 bases. Germline CDR1 and CDR2: SNHLY and FYNNEI. There are 19 residues in the CDR3. Losses at the gene ends were 9 bases for V and 3 bases for J; bases not matched to a gene: 21. CDR3 loop: CASHPYPSGSRLGTDTQYF. The CDR3 coding sequence is TGTGCCAGTCACCCCTACCCTAGCGGGAGTAGACTAGGGACAGATACGCAGTATTTT. Supplemented by reference TRBV2 and TRBJ2-3, the full variable domain reads EPEVTQTPSHQVTQMGQEVILRCVPISNHLYFYWYRQILGQKVEFLVSFYNNEISEKSEIFDDQFSVERPDGSNFTLKIRSTKLEDSAMYFCASHPYPSGSRLGTDTQYFGPGTRLTVL.

This chain joins TRBV7-3 and TRBJ2-1, with 7 bases identical to TRBD2. The CDR3 has 14 residues. V was clipped by 2 bases and J by 4 bases; unmatched bases: 2. Per germline, CDR1 SGHTA and CDR2 FQGTGA. CDR3 loop: CASSLAGAYNEQFF. Written as DNA, the CDR3 is TGTGCCAGCAGCTTAGCGGGAGCATACAATGAGCAGTTCTTC.

This clone appeared a single time. V and J are TRBV28 and TRBJ2-1, with TRBD2 matching over 7 bases. V trimming: 8 bases; J trimming: 12 bases; junction bases outside the gene matches: 13. CDR1 is MDHEN, CDR2 SYDVKM, per germline. CDR3 length equals 13 residues. CDR3 loop: CASGLNKRDVQFF. For the CDR3, the DNA is TGTGCCAGCGGACTAAACAAGCGGGATGTGCAGTTCTTC.

The chain employs TRBV4-3 and TRBJ1-2; 7 positions agree with TRBD1. Germline V gives CDR1 LGHNA, CDR2 YSLEER. The CDR3 has 15 amino acids. V shed 1 base, J shed 5 bases, and the junction held 7 bases outside the gene matches. Written as DNA, the CDR3 is TGCGCCAGCAGCCAAGCTGGCGCAGGGGGGTATGGCTACACCTTC. Its translation is CASSQAGAGGYGYTF.

Here the CDR3 DNA reads TGCGCCAGCAGCCTTGGACAGGGGGGGCGAGGCTACACCTTC. Translating it yields CASSLGQGGRGYTF. The V call is TRBV4-1, the J call TRBJ1-2; TRBD1 aligns across 10 bases. The germline V gene encodes CDR1 MGHRA and CDR2 YSYEKL. There are 14 residues in the CDR3. V dropped 4 bases and J dropped 8; count of bases not matched to a gene: 7.

This chain joins TRBV12-5 and TRBJ1-1; a possible D gene is TRBD1 (5 bases). The CDR3 extends over 16 amino acids. The germline V gene encodes CDR1 LGHNT and CDR2 FRNRAP. Trimming pared 0 bases from V and 4 bases from J, leaving 15 bases between. CDR3 loop: CASGLVPRSGLTEAFF. DNA of the CDR3: TGTGCTAGTGGTTTGGTTCCCCGATCAGGGCTCACTGAAGCTTTCTTT. The entire variable domain, with the rest obtained from reference TRBV12-5 and TRBJ1-1, is as follows: DARVTQTPRHKVTEMGQEVTMRCQPILGHNTVFWYRQTMMQGLELLAYFRNRAPLDDSGMPKDRFSAEMPDATLATLKIQPSEPRDSAVYFCASGLVPRSGLTEAFFGQGTRLTVV.

The chain uses TRBV2 and TRBJ2-3; 9 nucleotides line up with TRBD2. The V segment lost 4 bases and the J segment 5 bases; nucleotides outside the gene matches: 13. Germline V gene lookup returns CDR1 SNHLY and CDR2 FYNNEI. The CDR3 length is 17 residues. This CDR3 is CASSVFPSSGTKDTQYF. CDR3 sequence (DNA): TGTGCCAGCAGTGTATTTCCCTCTAGCGGGACAAAAGATACGCAGTATTTT.

This chain uses TRBV9 with TRBJ2-2; TRBD2 agrees at 9 bases. In germline, CDR1 is SGDLS, CDR2 YYNGEE. The length of the CDR3 is 15 residues. V lost 3 bases to trimming and J lost 5 bases; unmatched junction nucleotides: 5. The CDR3 DNA is TGTGCCAGCAGCGGTAGCGGGAGTCTAACCGGGGAGCTGTTTTTT. Amino acid sequence: CASSGSGSLTGELFF.